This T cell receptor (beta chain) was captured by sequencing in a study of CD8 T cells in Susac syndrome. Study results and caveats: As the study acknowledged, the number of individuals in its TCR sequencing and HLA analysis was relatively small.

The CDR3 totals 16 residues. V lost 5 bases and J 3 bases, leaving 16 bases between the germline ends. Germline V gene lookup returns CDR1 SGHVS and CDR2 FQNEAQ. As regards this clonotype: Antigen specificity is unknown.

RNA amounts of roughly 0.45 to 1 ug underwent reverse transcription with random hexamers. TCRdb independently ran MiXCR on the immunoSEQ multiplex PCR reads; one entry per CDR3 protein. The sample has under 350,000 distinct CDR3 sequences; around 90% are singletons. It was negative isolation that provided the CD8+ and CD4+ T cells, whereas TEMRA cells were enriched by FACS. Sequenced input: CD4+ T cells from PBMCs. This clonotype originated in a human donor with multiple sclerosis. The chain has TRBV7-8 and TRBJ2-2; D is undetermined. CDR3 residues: CASSPGPLWDTGELFF. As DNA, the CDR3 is TGTGCCAGCAGCCCCGGGCCACTCTGGGACACCGGGGAGCTGTTTTTT.